Listed here are 10 T cell receptor beta chains from one sample, sequenced in a study of follicular helper T cells after annual influenza vaccination. The time point was: 2015-2016 season, 7 days after influenza vaccination. This table comes from immunoSEQ multiplex PCR, and its TCRdb copy is limited to in-frame clones, with some not included. The data show roughly 5,600 clones, 84% seen once. The sequences come from CXCR5+ CD38- circulating T follicular helper cells from blood, collected 7 days after influenza vaccination. Subset meaning: circulating Tfh, non-naive CD4+CXCR5+PD-1+ (ICOS+CD38+ or ICOS-CD38-). The receptors derive from an adult who received the influenza vaccine.

This sequence joins TRBV5-4 and TRBJ1-2; perhaps TRBD1 as D (5 bases). Trimming removed 5 bases from V and 5 bases from J, with 19 bases in between. CDR3 length equals 15 residues. The germline V gene encodes CDR1 SGHNT and CDR2 YYREEE (reference sequence). Here the CDR3 reads CASSKSRGVSYGYTF. The CDR3 DNA reads as TGTGCCAGCAGTAAATCGCGGGGGGTATCATATGGCTACACCTTC.

The chain combines TRBV28 with TRBJ2-7; D perhaps matches TRBD2 (6 bases). V lost 2 bases, J lost 2 bases, and 13 bases lay in between. Germline assignment: CDR1 MDHEN and CDR2 SYDVKM. The CDR3 runs to 15 residues. The DNA for the CDR3 is TGTGCCAGCAGTTTAAACGGGGGTCCTACCTACGAGCAGTACTTC. It encodes CASSLNGGPTYEQYF.

The V gene is TRBV5-6, the J gene TRBJ2-3, with TRBD2 matching over 10 bases. The V gene's germline CDR1 is SGHDT and CDR2 YYEEEE. There are 14 residues in the CDR3. With 3 bases clipped from V and 4 bases from J, the junction kept 2 bases outside the gene matches. The CDR3 coding sequence is TGTGCCAGCAGCTGGAGCGGGGGGGCAGATACGCAGTATTTT. Protein sequence: CASSWSGGADTQYF.

J is TRBJ2-7 and V is TRBV7-2; the D gene is possibly TRBD1 (6 bases). The CDR3 is made up of 15 amino acids. Germline CDR1 reads SGHTA; CDR2 reads FQGNSA. V gave up 0 bases and J gave up 5 bases, with 14 bases separating them. In nucleotides, the CDR3 is TGTGCCAGCAGCTTAGCGGGCCTGGGGGCCAACGAGCAGTACTTC. This codes for CASSLAGLGANEQYF.

The CDR3 reads CASSLYRYSNQPQHF. The CDR3 nucleotides are TGTGCCAGCAGTTTGTATAGGTATAGCAATCAGCCCCAGCATTTT. This sequence joins TRBV28 and TRBJ1-5; no firm D call. CDR1 is MDHEN, CDR2 SYDVKM, per germline. Trimming pared 3 bases from V and 0 bases from J, leaving 9 bases between. The CDR3 runs 15 residues.

The V call is TRBV11-3, the J call TRBJ2-3; perhaps TRBD2 as D (7 bases). Trimming took off 5 bases at V and 4 bases at J, with 13 bases between the two ends. The CDR3 extends over 14 amino acids. CDR1 is SGHNT and CDR2 is YENEEA in the germline V gene. The chain's CDR3 is CASSLRGGSDTQYF. The CDR3 bases are TGTGCCAGCAGCCTCAGGGGAGGGTCAGATACGCAGTATTTT. Full variable domain (outside the CDR3, taken from reference TRBV11-3 and TRBJ2-3): EAGVVQSPRYKIIEKKQPVAFWCNPISGHNTLYWYLQNLGQGPELLIRYENEEAVDDSQLPKDRFSAERLKGVDSTLKIQPAELGDSAVYLCASSLRGGSDTQYFGPGTRLTVL.

V usage is TRBV7-2 and J usage is TRBJ2-1, with D possibly being TRBD2 (6 bases). Trimming cost V 8 bases and J 9 bases, with 20 bases left between them. The CDR3 has 14 amino acids. CDR1 and CDR2 from the germline V gene are SGHTA and FQGNSA. The CDR3 sequence: CASAENSGRAEQFF. In DNA, the CDR3 is TGTGCCAGCGCCGAAAATAGCGGTCGGGCTGAGCAGTTCTTC.

The genes are TRBV27 and TRBJ1-5; D is uncertain. The V gene lost 3 bases and the J gene lost 7 bases, with 13 bases spanning the gap. The CDR3 runs to 14 residues. Germline-derived CDR1 and CDR2 are MNHEY and SMNVEV (reference sequence). The CDR3 sequence: CASSLKGTWQPQHF. The CDR3, as DNA: TGTGCCAGCAGTTTGAAGGGAACATGGCAGCCCCAGCATTTT.

This clone was recorded once. This rearrangement joins TRBV7-9 to TRBJ2-5; D unclear. This CDR3 contains 14 residues. V shed 2 bases and J shed 5 bases, with 12 bases lying between them. CDR1 is SEHNR and CDR2 is FQNEAQ in the germline V gene (reference sequence). The CDR3 nucleotides read TGTGCCAGCAGCTTAAACAGCAATTGGGAGACCCAGTACTTC. Translating it yields CASSLNSNWETQYF.

This chain joins TRBV7-2 and TRBJ2-1, with D perhaps TRBD1 (6 bases). In germline, CDR1 is SGHTA, CDR2 FQGNSA. The CDR3 totals 13 residues. V was pared by 5 bases and J by 7 bases, with 12 bases between. This CDR3 is CASSPNRENEQFF. The CDR3 DNA sequence: TGTGCCAGCAGCCCAAACAGGGAAAATGAGCAGTTCTTC. Using reference TRBV7-2 and TRBJ2-1 for the parts outside the CDR3, the full variable domain is GAGVSQSPSNKVTEKGKDVELRCDPISGHTALYWYRQSLGQGLEFLIYFQGNSAPDKSGLPSDRFSAERTGGSVSTLTIQRTQQEDSAVYLCASSPNRENEQFFGPGTRLTVL.